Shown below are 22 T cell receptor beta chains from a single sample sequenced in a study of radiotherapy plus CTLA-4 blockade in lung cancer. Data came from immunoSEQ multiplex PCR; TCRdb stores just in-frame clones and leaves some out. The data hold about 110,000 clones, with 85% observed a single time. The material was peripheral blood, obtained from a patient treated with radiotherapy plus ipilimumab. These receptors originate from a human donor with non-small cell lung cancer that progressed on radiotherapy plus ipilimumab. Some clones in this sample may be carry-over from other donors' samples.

The CDR3 region is CASSFRNSPLHF. The CDR3 region has the DNA TGTGCCAGCAGTTTTCGCAATTCACCCCTCCACTTT. The chain has TRBV27 and TRBJ1-6; no reliable D call. The V end lost 3 bases, the J end lost 7 bases, and 4 bases lay between the germline ends. This CDR3 has 12 residues. Germline V gives CDR1 MNHEY, CDR2 SMNVEV (reference sequence).

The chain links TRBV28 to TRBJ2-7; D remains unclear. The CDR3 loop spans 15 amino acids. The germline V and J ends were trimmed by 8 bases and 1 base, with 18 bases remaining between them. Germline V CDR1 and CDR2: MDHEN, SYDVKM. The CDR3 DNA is TGTGCCAGCCTTTTCTCCGGGCGCCCTTCCTACGAGCAGTACTTC. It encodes CASLFSGRPSYEQYF.

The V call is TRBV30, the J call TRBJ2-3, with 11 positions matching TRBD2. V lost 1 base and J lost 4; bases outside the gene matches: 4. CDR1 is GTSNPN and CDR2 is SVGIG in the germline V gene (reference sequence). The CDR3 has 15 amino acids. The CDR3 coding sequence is TGTGCCTGGAGTGCCGGGACTAGCGGAGCAGATACGCAGTATTTT. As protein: CAWSAGTSGADTQYF. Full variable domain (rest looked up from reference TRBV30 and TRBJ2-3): SQTIHQWPATLVQPVGSPLSLECTVEGTSNPNLYWYRQAAGRGLQLLFYSVGIGQISSEVPQNLSASRPQDRQFILSSKKLLLSDSGFYLCAWSAGTSGADTQYFGPGTRLTVL.

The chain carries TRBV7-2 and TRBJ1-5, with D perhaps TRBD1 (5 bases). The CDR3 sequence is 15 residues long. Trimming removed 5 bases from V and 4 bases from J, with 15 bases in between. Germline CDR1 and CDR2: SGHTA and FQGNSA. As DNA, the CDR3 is TGTGCCAGCAGCCCGTGGGGGGACCGAAATCAGCCCCAGCATTTT. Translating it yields CASSPWGDRNQPQHF.

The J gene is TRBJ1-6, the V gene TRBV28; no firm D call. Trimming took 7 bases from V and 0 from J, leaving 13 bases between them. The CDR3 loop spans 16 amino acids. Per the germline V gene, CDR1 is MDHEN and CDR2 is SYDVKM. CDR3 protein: CASIARRNSYNSPLHF. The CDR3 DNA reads TGTGCCAGCATCGCCCGCAGGAACTCCTATAATTCACCCCTCCACTTT.

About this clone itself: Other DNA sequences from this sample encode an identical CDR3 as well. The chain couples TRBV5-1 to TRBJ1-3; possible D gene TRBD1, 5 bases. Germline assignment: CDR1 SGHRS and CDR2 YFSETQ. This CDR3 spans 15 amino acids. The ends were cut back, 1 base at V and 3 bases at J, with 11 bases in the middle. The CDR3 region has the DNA TGCGCCAGCAGCTTGTCAGGGCTATTTGGAAACACCATATATTTT. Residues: CASSLSGLFGNTIYF.

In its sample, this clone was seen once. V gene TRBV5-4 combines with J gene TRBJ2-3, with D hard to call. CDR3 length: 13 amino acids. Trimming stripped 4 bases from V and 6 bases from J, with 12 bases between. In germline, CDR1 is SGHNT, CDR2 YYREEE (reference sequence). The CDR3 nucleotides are TGTGCCAGCAGCATGACCGGGCTTGATACGCAGTATTTT. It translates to CASSMTGLDTQYF. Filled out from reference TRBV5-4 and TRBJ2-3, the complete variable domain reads ETGVTQSPTHLIKTRGQQVTLRCSSQSGHNTVSWYQQALGQGPQFIFQYYREEENGRGNFPPRFSGLQFPNYSSELNVNALELDDSALYLCASSMTGLDTQYFGPGTRLTVL.

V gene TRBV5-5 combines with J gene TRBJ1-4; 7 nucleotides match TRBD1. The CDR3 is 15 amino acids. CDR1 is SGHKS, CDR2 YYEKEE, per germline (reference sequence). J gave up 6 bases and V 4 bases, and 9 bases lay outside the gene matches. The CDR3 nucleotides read TGTGCCAGCAGCCCCTTCACAGGGGAGTATGAAAAACTGTTTTTT. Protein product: CASSPFTGEYEKLFF. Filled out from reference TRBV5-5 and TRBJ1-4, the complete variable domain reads DAGVTQSPTHLIKTRGQQVTLRCSPISGHKSVSWYQQVLGQGPQFIFQYYEKEERGRGNFPDRFSARQFPNYSSELNVNALLLGDSALYLCASSPFTGEYEKLFFGSGTQLSVL.

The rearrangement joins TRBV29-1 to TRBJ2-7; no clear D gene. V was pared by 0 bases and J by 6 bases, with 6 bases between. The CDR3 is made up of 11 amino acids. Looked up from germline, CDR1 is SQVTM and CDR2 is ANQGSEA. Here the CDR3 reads CSVEDLSEQYF. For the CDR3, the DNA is TGCAGCGTTGAAGATCTGTCCGAGCAGTACTTC.

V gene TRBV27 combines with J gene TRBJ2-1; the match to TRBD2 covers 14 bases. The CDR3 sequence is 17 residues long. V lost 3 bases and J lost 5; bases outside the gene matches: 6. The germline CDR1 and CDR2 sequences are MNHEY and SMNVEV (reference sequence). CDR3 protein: CASSFPGLAGGHNEQFF. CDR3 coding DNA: TGTGCCAGCAGTTTCCCCGGACTAGCGGGGGGCCACAATGAGCAGTTCTTC.

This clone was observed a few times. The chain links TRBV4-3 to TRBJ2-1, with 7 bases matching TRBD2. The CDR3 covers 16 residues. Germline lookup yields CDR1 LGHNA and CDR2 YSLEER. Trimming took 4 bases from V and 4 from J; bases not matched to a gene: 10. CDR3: CASSPEGLGGYNEQFF. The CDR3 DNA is TGCGCCAGCAGCCCCGAAGGACTCGGGGGGTACAATGAGCAGTTCTTC.

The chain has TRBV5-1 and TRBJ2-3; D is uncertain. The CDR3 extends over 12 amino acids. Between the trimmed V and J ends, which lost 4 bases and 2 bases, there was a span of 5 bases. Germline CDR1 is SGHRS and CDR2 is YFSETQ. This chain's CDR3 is CASSLPTDTQYF. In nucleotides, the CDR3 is TGCGCCAGCAGCCTGCCCACAGATACGCAGTATTTT.

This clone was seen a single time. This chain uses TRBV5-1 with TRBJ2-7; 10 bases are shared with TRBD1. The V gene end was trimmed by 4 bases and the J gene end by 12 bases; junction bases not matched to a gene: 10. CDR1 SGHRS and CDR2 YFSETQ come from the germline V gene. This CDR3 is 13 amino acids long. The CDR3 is CASSESGQGRLYF. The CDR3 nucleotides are TGCGCCAGCAGCGAGTCGGGACAGGGGAGATTGTACTTC. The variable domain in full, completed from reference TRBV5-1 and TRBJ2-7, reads KAGVTQTPRYLIKTRGQQVTLSCSPISGHRSVSWYQQTPGQGLQFLFEYFSETQRNKGNFPGRFSGRQFSNSRSEMNVSTLELGDSALYLCASSESGQGRLYFGPGTRLTVT.

The DNA for the CDR3 is TGTGCCAGCAGCTTAGGCGGGCGACGCTCCTACAATGAGCAGTTCTTC. Its protein is CASSLGGRRSYNEQFF. V gene TRBV11-2 combines with J gene TRBJ2-1, with D possibly being TRBD2 (5 bases). With 1 base removed from V and 0 bases from J, the gap between germline ends came to 10 bases. This CDR3 has 16 residues. The V gene's germline CDR1 is SGHAT and CDR2 FQNNGV. Variable domain in full (rest from reference TRBV11-2 and TRBJ2-1): EAGVAQSPRYKIIEKRQSVAFWCNPISGHATLYWYQQILGQGPKLLIQFQNNGVVDDSQLPKDRFSAERLKGVDSTLKIQPAKLEDSAVYLCASSLGGRRSYNEQFFGPGTRLTVL.

CDR3 DNA: TGTGCCAGCTCACCAGAGGGGTCCGAGCAGTACTTC. Residues: CASSPEGSEQYF. The chain has TRBV18 and TRBJ2-7, with D perhaps given as TRBD1 or TRBD2 (5 bases each). The CDR3 totals 12 residues. Trimming shortened V by 2 bases and J by 6 bases, and 8 bases separated the two germline ends. Germline CDR1 reads KGHSH; CDR2 reads LQKENI.

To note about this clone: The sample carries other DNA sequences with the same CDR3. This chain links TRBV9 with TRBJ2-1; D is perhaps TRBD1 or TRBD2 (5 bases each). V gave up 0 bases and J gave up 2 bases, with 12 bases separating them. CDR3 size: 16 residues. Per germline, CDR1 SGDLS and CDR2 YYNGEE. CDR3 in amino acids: CASSVDGAGTYNEQFF. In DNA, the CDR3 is TGTGCCAGCAGCGTAGACGGGGCAGGTACCTACAATGAGCAGTTCTTC.

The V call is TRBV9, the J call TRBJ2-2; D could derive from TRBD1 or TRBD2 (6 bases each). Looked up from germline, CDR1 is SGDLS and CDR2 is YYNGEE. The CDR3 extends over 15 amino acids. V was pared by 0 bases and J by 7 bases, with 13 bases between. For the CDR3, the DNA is TGTGCCAGCAGCGTAGGAGGAGGGGGAAGCGGGGAGCTGTTTTTT. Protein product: CASSVGGGGSGELFF.

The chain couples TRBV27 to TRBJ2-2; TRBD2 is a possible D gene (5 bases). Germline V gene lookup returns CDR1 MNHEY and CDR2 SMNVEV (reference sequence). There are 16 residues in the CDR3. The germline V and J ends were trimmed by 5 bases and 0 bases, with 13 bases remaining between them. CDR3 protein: CASSDPASPNTGELFF. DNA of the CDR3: TGTGCCAGCAGTGACCCCGCTAGCCCGAACACCGGGGAGCTGTTTTTT.

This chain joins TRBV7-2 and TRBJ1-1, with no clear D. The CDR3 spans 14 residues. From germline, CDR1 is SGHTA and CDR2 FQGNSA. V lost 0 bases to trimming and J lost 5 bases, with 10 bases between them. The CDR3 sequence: CASSLASAETEAFF. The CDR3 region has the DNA TGTGCCAGCAGCTTAGCCAGTGCGGAGACTGAAGCTTTCTTT.

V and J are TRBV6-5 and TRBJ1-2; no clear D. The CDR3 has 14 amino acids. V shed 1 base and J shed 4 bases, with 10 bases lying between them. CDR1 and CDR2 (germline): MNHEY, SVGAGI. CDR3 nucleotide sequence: TGTGCCAGCAGTTACTTGTTCGACTCCTATGGCTACACCTTC. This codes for CASSYLFDSYGYTF.

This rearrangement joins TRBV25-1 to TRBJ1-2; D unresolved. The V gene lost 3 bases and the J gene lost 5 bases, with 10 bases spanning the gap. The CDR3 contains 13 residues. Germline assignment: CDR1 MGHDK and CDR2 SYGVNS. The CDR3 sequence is CASSETDMYGYTF. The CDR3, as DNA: TGTGCCAGCAGTGAGACCGACATGTATGGCTACACCTTC.

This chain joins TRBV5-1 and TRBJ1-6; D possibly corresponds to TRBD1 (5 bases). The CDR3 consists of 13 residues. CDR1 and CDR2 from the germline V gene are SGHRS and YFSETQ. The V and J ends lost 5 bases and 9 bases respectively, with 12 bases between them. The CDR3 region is CASRVGGGSPLHF. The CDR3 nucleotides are TGCGCCAGCAGAGTCGGGGGAGGTTCACCCCTCCACTTT.